This TCR beta chain appears in the sequencing data of a study of T cells after yellow fever vaccination. Study results and limitations: Clones that expanded after primary vaccination mostly reappeared after the booster (over 95% CD4, around 87% CD8). High-abundance clonotypes from the bulk population could contaminate FACS-sorted repertoires.

Concerning this clonotype itself: Its matching antigen is unknown.

TCRdb called the 5' RACE reads again in MiXCR, with one record for every CDR3 protein. The sample lists over 300,000 distinct CDR3 sequences, 6.5% to 8.5% occurring once. This CDR3 contains 18 residues. The V gene end was trimmed by 3 bases and the J gene end by 0 bases; junction bases not matched to a gene: 5. CDR1 SGHVS and CDR2 FQNEAQ come from the germline V gene. The source of this sequence is a man aged 18 to 30 who received the YFV17D yellow fever vaccine. The chain links TRBV7-8 to TRBJ2-6, with 10 bases identical to TRBD1. This specimen consisted of PBMCs, obtained around 45 days after the first yellow fever vaccination. In DNA, the CDR3 is TGTGCCAGCAGCTTTCCGGGGACAGGGGACTCTGGGGCCAACGTCCTGACTTTC. Residues: CASSFPGTGDSGANVLTF. Complete variable domain (other parts from reference TRBV7-8 and TRBJ2-6): GAGVSQSPRYKVAKRGQDVALRCDPISGHVSLFWYQQALGQGPEFLTYFQNEAQLDKSGLPSDRFFAERPEGSVSTLKIQRTQQEDSAVYLCASSFPGTGDSGANVLTFGAGSRLTVL.